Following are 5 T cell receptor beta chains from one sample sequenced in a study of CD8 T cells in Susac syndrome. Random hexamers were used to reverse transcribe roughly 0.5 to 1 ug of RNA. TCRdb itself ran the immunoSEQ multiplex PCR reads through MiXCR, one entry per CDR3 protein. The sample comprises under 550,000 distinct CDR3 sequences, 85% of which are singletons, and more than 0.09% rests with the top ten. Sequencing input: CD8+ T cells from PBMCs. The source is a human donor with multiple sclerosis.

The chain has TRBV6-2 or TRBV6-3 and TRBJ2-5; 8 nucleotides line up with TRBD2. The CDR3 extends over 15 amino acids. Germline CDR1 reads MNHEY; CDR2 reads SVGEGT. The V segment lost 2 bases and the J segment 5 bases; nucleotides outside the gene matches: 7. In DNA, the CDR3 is TGTGCCAGCAGTTACAGCGGGGGCGCAATGGAGACCCAGTACTTC. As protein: CASSYSGGAMETQYF.

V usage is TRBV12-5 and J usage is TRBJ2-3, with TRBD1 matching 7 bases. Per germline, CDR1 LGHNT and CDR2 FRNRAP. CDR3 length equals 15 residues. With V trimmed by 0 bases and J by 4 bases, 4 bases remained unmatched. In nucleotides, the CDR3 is TGTGCTAGTGGTTTGGTAACAGGGGCGGCAGATACGCAGTATTTT. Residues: CASGLVTGAADTQYF.

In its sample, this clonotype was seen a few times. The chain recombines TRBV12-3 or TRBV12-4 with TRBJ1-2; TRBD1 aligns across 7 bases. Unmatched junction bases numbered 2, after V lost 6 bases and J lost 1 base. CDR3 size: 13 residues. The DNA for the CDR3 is TGTGCCAGCAGGGGGGACAGTAACTATGGCTACACCTTC. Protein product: CASRGDSNYGYTF.

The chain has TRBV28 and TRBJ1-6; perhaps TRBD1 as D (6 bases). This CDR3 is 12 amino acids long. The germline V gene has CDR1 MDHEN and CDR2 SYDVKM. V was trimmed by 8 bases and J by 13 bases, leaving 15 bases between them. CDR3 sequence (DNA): TGTGCCAGCGGAAGGCCCCAGGGGCCCCTCCACTTT. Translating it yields CASGRPQGPLHF. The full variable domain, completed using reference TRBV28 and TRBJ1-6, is DVKVTQSSRYLVKRTGEKVFLECVQDMDHENMFWYRQDPGLGLRLIYFSYDVKMKEKGDIPEGYSVSREKKERFSLILESASTNQTSMYLCASGRPQGPLHFGNGTRLTVT.

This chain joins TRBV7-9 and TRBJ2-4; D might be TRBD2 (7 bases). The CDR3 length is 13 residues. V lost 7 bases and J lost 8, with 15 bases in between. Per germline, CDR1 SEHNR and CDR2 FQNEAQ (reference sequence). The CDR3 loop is CASNPGGGDIQYF. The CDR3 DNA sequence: TGTGCCAGCAACCCTGGGGGGGGCGACATTCAGTACTTC.